This T cell receptor beta chain was recovered during a study of shared T cell receptors in the human thymus. TCRdb's copy holds only in-frame clones and misses some; the assay was immunoSEQ multiplex PCR. The table has tens of thousands of clones, roughly 95% seen once. The germline V and J ends were trimmed by 6 bases and 2 bases, with 14 bases remaining between them. Germline V CDR1 and CDR2: MNHEY, SVGAGI. The CDR3 runs to 15 residues. This chain uses TRBV6-5 with TRBJ2-4; D gene unclear. This receptor was taken from a human donor. The specimen was thymocytes. The CDR3 bases are TGTGCCAGCAGCCAGGCCCGCAGGCCCAAAAACATTCAGTACTTC. Amino acids: CASSQARRPKNIQYF.